This T cell receptor (beta chain) was sequenced for a study of regulatory T cells in long-lasting Graves disease. Points from the study as a whole: Samples came from peripheral blood alone, without thyroid tissue.

Described time point: newly diagnosed GD, antithyroid drugs for less than 3 months. The TCR library was prepared using RNA isolated from PBMCs. Building of the TCR beta libraries involved iRepertoire HTBI primers and Arm-PCR of CDR3 regions. In TCRdb, the multiplex PCR reads were re-called with MiXCR into one record per CDR3 protein. Of about 470,000 distinct CDR3 sequences listed, about a sixth were seen once; the top ten hold 9.5% to 15%. Germline loops: CDR1 SGDLS, CDR2 YYNGEE. Deletions cut 4 bases from V and 6 bases from J, with 13 bases between. The CDR3 has 13 residues. In its sample, this clonotype was seen many times. Its antigen is undetermined. The same sample was also studied in work on T cells in Graves' hyperthyroidism and ophthalmopathy. Per that paper: Most thyroid clonotypes with frequency above 0.001 were detected in blood. Patients with ophthalmopathy were separated from those with stable hyperthyroidism by a 13 V-J model. The model's output predicted ophthalmopathy at a median of about 6.5 months prior to onset.

The chain employs TRBV9 and TRBJ1-1, with D possibly being TRBD1 (5 bases). The sample here was peripheral blood mononuclear cells (PBMCs), taken at new diagnosis, from a patient treated with antithyroid drugs. The origin of this receptor is a man aged 40-49 years with Graves disease. The CDR3 loop reads CASSINRMSEAFF. The CDR3 nucleotides read TGTGCCAGCAGCATCAACAGGATGTCTGAAGCTTTCTTT.